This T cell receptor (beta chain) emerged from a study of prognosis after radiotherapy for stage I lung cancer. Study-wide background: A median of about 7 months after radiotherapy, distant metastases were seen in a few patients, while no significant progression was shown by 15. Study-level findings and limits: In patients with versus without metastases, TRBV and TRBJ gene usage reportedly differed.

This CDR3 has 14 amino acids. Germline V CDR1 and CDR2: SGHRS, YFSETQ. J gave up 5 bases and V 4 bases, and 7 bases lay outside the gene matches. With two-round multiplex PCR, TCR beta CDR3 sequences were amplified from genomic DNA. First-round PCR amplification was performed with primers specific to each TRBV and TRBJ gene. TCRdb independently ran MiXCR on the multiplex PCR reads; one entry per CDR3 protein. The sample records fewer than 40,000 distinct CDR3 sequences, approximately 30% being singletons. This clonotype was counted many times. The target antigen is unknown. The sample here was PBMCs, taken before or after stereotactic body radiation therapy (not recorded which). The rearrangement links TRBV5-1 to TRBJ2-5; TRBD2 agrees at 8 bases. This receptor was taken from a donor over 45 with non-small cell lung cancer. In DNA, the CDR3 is TGCGCCAGCAGCCCAGGCGGGGGGCGTGAGACCCAGTACTTC. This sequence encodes CASSPGGGRETQYF.